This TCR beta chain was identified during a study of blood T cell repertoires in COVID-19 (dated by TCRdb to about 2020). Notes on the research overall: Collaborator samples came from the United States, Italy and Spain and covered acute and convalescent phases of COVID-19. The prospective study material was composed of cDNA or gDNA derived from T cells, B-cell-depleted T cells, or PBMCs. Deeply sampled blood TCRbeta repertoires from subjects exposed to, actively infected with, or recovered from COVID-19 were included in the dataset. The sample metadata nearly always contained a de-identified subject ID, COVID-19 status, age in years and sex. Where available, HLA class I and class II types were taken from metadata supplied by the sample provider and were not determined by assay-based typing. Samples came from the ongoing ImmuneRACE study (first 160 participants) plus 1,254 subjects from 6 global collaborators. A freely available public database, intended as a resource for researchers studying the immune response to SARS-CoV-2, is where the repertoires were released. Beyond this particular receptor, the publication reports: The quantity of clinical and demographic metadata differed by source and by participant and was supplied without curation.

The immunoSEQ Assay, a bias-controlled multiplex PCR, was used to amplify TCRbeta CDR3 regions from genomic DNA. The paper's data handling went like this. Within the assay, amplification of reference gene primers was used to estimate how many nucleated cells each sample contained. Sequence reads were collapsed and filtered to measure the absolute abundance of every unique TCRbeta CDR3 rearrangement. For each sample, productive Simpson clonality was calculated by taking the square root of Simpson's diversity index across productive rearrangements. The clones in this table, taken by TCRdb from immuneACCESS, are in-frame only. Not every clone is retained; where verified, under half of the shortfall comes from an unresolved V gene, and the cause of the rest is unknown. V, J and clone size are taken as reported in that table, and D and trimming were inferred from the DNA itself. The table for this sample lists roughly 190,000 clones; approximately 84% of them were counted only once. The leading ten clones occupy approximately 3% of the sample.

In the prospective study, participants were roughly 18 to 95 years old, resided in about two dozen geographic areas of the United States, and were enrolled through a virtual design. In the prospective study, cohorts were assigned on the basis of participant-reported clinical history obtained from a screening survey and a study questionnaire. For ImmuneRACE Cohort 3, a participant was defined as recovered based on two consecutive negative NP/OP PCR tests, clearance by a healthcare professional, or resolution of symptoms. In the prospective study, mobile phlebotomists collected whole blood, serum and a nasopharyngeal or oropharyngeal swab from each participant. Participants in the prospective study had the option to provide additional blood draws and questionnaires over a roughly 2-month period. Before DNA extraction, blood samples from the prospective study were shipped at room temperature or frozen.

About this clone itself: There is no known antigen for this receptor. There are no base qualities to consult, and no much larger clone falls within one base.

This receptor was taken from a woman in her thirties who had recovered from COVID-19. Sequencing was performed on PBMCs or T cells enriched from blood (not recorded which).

DNA sequence: TGTGCCAGCAGCGTAGCACTAGCGGTCAATGAGCAGTTCTTC. Its product reads: CASSVALAVNEQFF. In this chain, TRBV9 is recombined with TRBJ2-1, with 8 bases in between that match TRBD2. Trimming removed 0 bases from V and 6 bases from J; the gene matches leave 2 bases unexplained. Based on the germline V gene, the CDR1 and CDR2 sequences are SGDLS and YYNGEE. CDR3 length: 14 amino acids, cysteine to phenylalanine. CDR3 DNA only is kept here, 42 bases in frame from base 1.